Each of the 21 T cell receptor beta chains below was sequenced from the same sample in a study of early T cells in non-severe SARS-CoV-2 infection. TCRdb re-derived calls from the 5' RACE reads in MiXCR, one entry per CDR3 protein. Of around 80,000 distinct CDR3 sequences listed, roughly 10% were seen once; the top ten hold roughly 8%. Specimen: whole blood, collected at baseline. The receptors derive from an adult who was a healthcare worker with PCR-confirmed SARS-CoV-2 infection or an uninfected control (not recorded which).

This clonotype occurred a few times. This chain uses TRBV27 with TRBJ2-2, with 7 bases lining up with TRBD1. CDR3 length: 14 amino acids. Germline values: CDR1 MNHEY, CDR2 SMNVEV (reference sequence). V shed 5 bases, J shed 6 bases, and the junction held 6 bases outside the gene matches. The CDR3 nucleotides read TGTGCCAGCAGTCCCCTTCAGGGGGCCGGGGAGCTGTTTTTT. This gives the protein CASSPLQGAGELFF.

This clonotype was seen repeatedly, ten times or more. The genes are TRBV6-6 and TRBJ1-1; TRBD1 matches 8 bases. The J segment lost 4 bases and the V segment lost 5 bases, leaving 6 bases of the junction unmatched. The germline gives CDR1 MNHNY, CDR2 SVGAGI (reference sequence). The CDR3 totals 14 residues. This CDR3 reads CASSPQGGSTEAFF. CDR3 sequence (DNA): TGTGCCAGCAGTCCACAGGGGGGGAGCACTGAAGCTTTCTTT.

This clonotype occurred a few times. The rearrangement links TRBV5-1 to TRBJ2-3; no reliable D call. The CDR3 is 15 amino acids. The V and J ends lost 1 base and 0 bases respectively, with 9 bases between them. From germline, CDR1 is SGHRS and CDR2 YFSETQ. In nucleotides, the CDR3 is TGCGCCAGCAGCTTGAACGGATACAGCACAGATACGCAGTATTTT. Translation gives CASSLNGYSTDTQYF.

This clonotype was seen repeatedly, ten times or more. This chain connects TRBV6-1 to TRBJ2-6, with TRBD1 as a possible D gene (6 bases). The CDR3 totals 15 residues. Germline V gene sequence: CDR1 MNHNS, CDR2 SASEGT. The V and J ends lost 1 base and 2 bases respectively, with 6 bases between them. The CDR3 nucleotides read TGTGCCAGCAGTGAAGAGGGGGCTGGGGCCAACGTCCTGACTTTC. It translates to CASSEEGAGANVLTF.

In this sample, this clonotype turned up a few times. V gene TRBV7-2 combines with J gene TRBJ2-3; D is ambiguous. The V gene's germline CDR1 is SGHTA and CDR2 FQGNSA. The CDR3 is made up of 15 amino acids. The V gene lost 1 base and the J gene lost 1 base, with 9 bases spanning the gap. The CDR3 DNA is TGTGCCAGCAGCTTAGGGGGTTTTCGCACAGATACGCAGTATTTT. This encodes CASSLGGFRTDTQYF.

This clonotype came up many times. This chain uses TRBV6-1 with TRBJ1-1; D ambiguous. V lost 3 bases to trimming and J lost 4 bases, with 9 bases between them. The length of the CDR3 is 13 residues. Germline CDR1 and CDR2: MNHNS and SASEGT. The CDR3 sequence: CASSETAATEAFF. CDR3 bases: TGTGCCAGCAGTGAGACCGCCGCCACTGAAGCTTTCTTT.

The chain employs TRBV5-4 and TRBJ2-2; D is ambiguous. Germline CDR1 and CDR2: SGHNT and YYREEE (reference sequence). Trimming left V 4 bases short and J 2 bases short, with 9 bases between. This CDR3 has 14 amino acids. CDR3 protein: CASSEDINTGELFF. The CDR3 DNA sequence: TGTGCCAGCAGCGAAGACATTAACACCGGGGAGCTGTTTTTT.

This clonotype was seen a few times. This chain connects TRBV7-6 to TRBJ2-2; no clear D. The V gene lost 7 bases and the J gene lost 5 bases, with 5 bases spanning the gap. The germline V gene encodes CDR1 SGHVS and CDR2 FNYEAQ. This CDR3 has 11 amino acids. In DNA form, the CDR3 reads TGTGCCAGCACTCTTACCGGGGAGCTGTTTTTT. Its protein is CASTLTGELFF.

This clonotype was detected many times. This chain connects TRBV10-3 to TRBJ2-5; TRBD2 aligns across 8 bases. Germline values: CDR1 ENHRY, CDR2 SYGVKD. CDR3 length equals 14 residues. With 3 bases clipped from V and 4 bases from J, the junction kept 4 bases outside the gene matches. This CDR3 is CAISDAAGVETQYF. The CDR3 nucleotides are TGTGCCATCAGTGACGCAGCGGGAGTAGAGACCCAGTACTTC.

This clonotype was picked up many times. The rearrangement uses TRBV18 and TRBJ2-1; 14 nucleotides line up with TRBD2. V shed 3 bases and J 14 bases; nucleotides not matched to a gene: 6. Germline V gives CDR1 KGHSH, CDR2 LQKENI. The CDR3 is made up of 14 amino acids. The CDR3 sequence is CASSPGTSGSRKFF. CDR3 coding DNA: TGTGCCAGCTCACCTGGGACTAGCGGGAGTAGAAAGTTCTTC.

The chain links TRBV5-1 to TRBJ1-5; the match to TRBD1 covers 7 bases. Germline CDR1 is SGHRS and CDR2 is YFSETQ. This CDR3 contains 16 residues. The J segment lost 4 bases and the V segment lost 4 bases, leaving 11 bases of the junction unmatched. The CDR3: CASSPEGTVANQPQHF. The CDR3 DNA reads TGCGCCAGCAGCCCGGAGGGGACAGTTGCAAATCAGCCCCAGCATTTT. Looking up the rest from reference TRBV5-1 and TRBJ1-5 gives the full variable domain: KAGVTQTPRYLIKTRGQQVTLSCSPISGHRSVSWYQQTPGQGLQFLFEYFSETQRNKGNFPGRFSGRQFSNSRSEMNVSTLELGDSALYLCASSPEGTVANQPQHFGDGTRLSIL.

CDR3 protein: CASSTDRAYNEQFF. CDR3 bases: TGTGCCAGCAGCACGGACAGGGCCTACAATGAGCAGTTCTTC. The J gene is TRBJ2-1, the V gene TRBV11-2; 8 bases match TRBD1. J gave up 2 bases and V 5 bases, and 2 bases lay outside the gene matches. This CDR3 is 14 amino acids long. Per the germline V gene, CDR1 is SGHAT and CDR2 is FQNNGV.

A few counts support this clonotype. The rearrangement links TRBV19 to TRBJ2-1, with TRBD2 identical over 7 bases. The CDR3 contains 14 residues. With 5 bases clipped from V and 3 bases from J, the junction kept 4 bases outside the gene matches. Germline CDR1 is LNHDA and CDR2 is SQIVND (reference sequence). CDR3 amino acids: CASSLGGDYNEQFF. CDR3 in DNA: TGTGCCAGTAGTCTTGGGGGGGACTACAATGAGCAGTTCTTC.

Only a few counts were recorded for this clonotype. This chain uses TRBV6-5 with TRBJ2-7; 9 bases align to TRBD1. Germline values: CDR1 MNHEY, CDR2 SVGAGI. V gave up 7 bases and J gave up 11 bases; unmatched junction bases: 12. The CDR3 extends over 13 amino acids. The CDR3 here is CASIPLDRGEEYF. The CDR3 coding sequence is TGTGCCAGCATCCCCCTGGACAGGGGAGAAGAGTACTTC.

The chain is built from TRBV6-2 or TRBV6-3 and TRBJ2-7, with 8 bases aligning to TRBD2. J gave up 3 bases and V 5 bases, and 6 bases lay outside the gene matches. The germline CDR1 and CDR2 sequences are MNHEY and SVGEGT. There are 14 residues in the CDR3. Here the CDR3 reads CASSQAGARYEQYF. The CDR3 region has the DNA TGTGCCAGCAGTCAAGCGGGAGCCCGCTACGAGCAGTACTTC.

CDR3 region: CASSRETETYGYTF. The CDR3 coding sequence is TGCGCCAGCAGCCGGGAGACTGAGACCTATGGCTACACCTTC. The J gene is TRBJ1-2, the V gene TRBV5-1; D is ambiguous. Deletions cut 4 bases from V and 4 bases from J, with 14 bases between. Germline V lookup: CDR1 SGHRS, CDR2 YFSETQ. The CDR3 is 14 amino acids.

V gene TRBV7-8 combines with J gene TRBJ1-6, with 9 bases identical to TRBD1. The CDR3 contains 17 residues. V was clipped by 5 bases and J by 7 bases; unmatched bases: 12. Germline CDR1 reads SGHVS; CDR2 reads FQNEAQ. CDR3 in amino acids: CASSPRGGQGNNSPLHF. DNA of the CDR3: TGTGCCAGCAGCCCCCGAGGAGGACAGGGGAACAATTCACCCCTCCACTTT.

This clonotype was seen more than once but under ten times. The rearrangement uses TRBV18 and TRBJ2-3; D is perhaps TRBD1 (6 bases). There are 15 residues in the CDR3. With 5 bases removed from V and 2 bases from J, the gap between germline ends came to 14 bases. Germline CDR1 is KGHSH and CDR2 is LQKENI. CDR3: CASSSTQGITDTQYF. As DNA, the CDR3 is TGTGCCAGCTCATCTACACAGGGAATCACAGATACGCAGTATTTT.

At least ten counts were recorded for this clonotype. The chain employs TRBV5-4 and TRBJ2-1, with a tentative D call TRBD2 (7 bases). This CDR3 is 16 amino acids long. V lost 0 bases and J lost 6, with 16 bases in between. Germline-derived CDR1 and CDR2 are SGHNT and YYREEE (reference sequence). The DNA for the CDR3 is TGTGCCAGCAGCTTGGTTAGGGGGAGGGCCCTCAATGAGCAGTTCTTC. Its protein product is CASSLVRGRALNEQFF.

There are a few counts of this clonotype. The chain links TRBV18 to TRBJ2-4, with TRBD2 matching 8 bases. In germline, CDR1 is KGHSH, CDR2 LQKENI. The CDR3 covers 18 residues. V trimming: 6 bases; J trimming: 0 bases; junction bases outside the gene matches: 13. The chain's CDR3 is CASSGTGGAGVAKNIQYF. The CDR3 DNA reads TGTGCCAGCTCCGGAACGGGGGGAGCGGGAGTAGCCAAAAACATTCAGTACTTC.

A few counts support this clonotype. V and J are TRBV9 and TRBJ1-3, with D hard to call. The CDR3 runs 16 residues. Germline V CDR1 and CDR2: SGDLS, YYNGEE. V lost 4 bases to trimming and J lost 1 base, with 15 bases between them. The CDR3 protein is CASSSTPGGSGNTIYF. The DNA for the CDR3 is TGTGCCAGCAGCTCCACCCCCGGAGGGTCTGGAAACACCATATATTTT. Supplemented by reference TRBV9 and TRBJ1-3, the full variable domain reads DSGVTQTPKHLITATGQRVTLRCSPRSGDLSVYWYQQSLDQGLQFLIQYYNGEERAKGNILERFSAQQFPDLHSELNLSSLELGDSALYFCASSSTPGGSGNTIYFGEGSWLTVV.